Below are 6 T cell receptor beta chains sequenced from a single sample in a study of blood T cells in healthy people across ages. Sample-barcoded 5' priming and a J-beta primer mix drove a second PCR of roughly 6 to 12 cycles. TCRdb reanalysed the 5' RACE reads using MiXCR and keeps one entry per CDR3 protein. The sample lists about 620,000 distinct CDR3 sequences; under 65% were seen once. The material sequenced was blood. The source is an elderly woman in good health.

The chain uses TRBV29-1 and TRBJ1-1, with 7 bases matching TRBD1. The junction had 13 bases not matched to a gene; V was cut back by 7 bases and J by 8 bases. Germline lookup yields CDR1 SQVTM and CDR2 ANQGSEA. The length of the CDR3 is 13 residues. CDR3 sequence (DNA): TGCAGCGACAGGGGCCCCAAGGGGTTCGAAGCTTTCTTT. Protein: CSDRGPKGFEAFF. Full variable domain (rest looked up from reference TRBV29-1 and TRBJ1-1): SAVISQKPSRDICQRGTSLTIQCQVDSQVTMMFWYRQQPGQSLTLIATANQGSEATYESGFVIDKFPISRPNLTFSTLTVSNMSPEDSSIYLCSDRGPKGFEAFFGQGTRLTVV.

There are many counts of this clonotype. This sequence joins TRBV4-1 and TRBJ2-1; 11 nucleotides agree with TRBD2. CDR1 is MGHRA and CDR2 is YSYEKL in the germline V gene. This CDR3 is 18 amino acids long. V dropped 0 bases and J dropped 7; count of bases not matched to a gene: 11. CDR3 loop: CASSQDRSSGRMWNEQFF. The CDR3 coding sequence is TGCGCCAGCAGCCAAGATCGCTCTAGCGGGAGGATGTGGAATGAGCAGTTCTTC.

The V gene is TRBV6-5, the J gene TRBJ2-1; 7 bases fit TRBD2. The germline V gene has CDR1 MNHEY and CDR2 SVGAGI. V lost 8 bases to trimming and J lost 2 bases; unmatched junction nucleotides: 6. The CDR3 runs 14 residues. The CDR3 is CASGASGPYNEQFF. The CDR3 DNA reads as TGTGCCAGCGGCGCTAGCGGCCCCTACAATGAGCAGTTCTTC.

The V gene is TRBV20-1, the J gene TRBJ1-2; D uncertain. Germline V gives CDR1 DFQATT, CDR2 SNEGSKA (reference sequence). Deletions cut 4 bases from V and 4 bases from J, with 10 bases between. The CDR3 length is 12 residues. This CDR3 is CSATGPTYGYTF. The CDR3 DNA follows: TGCAGTGCTACGGGCCCGACCTATGGCTACACCTTC.

This clonotype was recorded many times. The rearrangement links TRBV28 to TRBJ2-1, with D hard to call. The germline V and J ends were trimmed by 8 bases and 5 bases, with 16 bases remaining between them. In germline, CDR1 is MDHEN, CDR2 SYDVKM. The CDR3 is 14 residues long. CDR3: CASGQSRSNNEQFF. The CDR3 region has the DNA TGTGCCAGCGGGCAATCACGGTCGAACAATGAGCAGTTCTTC.

There are many counts of this clonotype. The rearrangement uses TRBV7-9 and TRBJ2-7; TRBD1 aligns across 7 bases. Germline V gives CDR1 SEHNR, CDR2 FQNEAQ (reference sequence). The CDR3 has 14 amino acids. V was pared by 5 bases and J by 3 bases, with 7 bases of the junction left unmatched. CDR3 sequence reads: CASSHRDRNYEQYF. In nucleotides, the CDR3 is TGTGCCAGCAGCCACCGGGACAGAAACTACGAGCAGTACTTC.